The 18 T cell receptor beta chains below all came from one sample that was sequenced in a study of CD4+ T cells in melanoma. Here immunoSEQ multiplex PCR was the method, and the copy in TCRdb shows in-frame clones only, minus some. The sample yields approximately 19,000 clones, about 77% seen once. These receptors were collected from a human donor with melanoma.

This sequence joins TRBV18 and TRBJ1-3; no firm D call. The CDR3 extends over 14 amino acids. V was shortened by 3 bases and J by 4 bases, with 10 bases between the two germline ends. Germline V lookup: CDR1 KGHSH, CDR2 LQKENI. The CDR3 region is CASSPSGLGNTIYF. The CDR3 DNA is TGTGCCAGCTCACCTTCCGGCCTAGGAAACACCATATATTTT.

The rearrangement links TRBV5-1 to TRBJ2-5; 7 bases are shared with TRBD2. Per the germline V gene, CDR1 is SGHRS and CDR2 is YFSETQ. Trimming at V came to 6 bases and at J to 4 bases, leaving 9 bases not matched to a gene. This CDR3 has 14 amino acids. The DNA of the CDR3 is TGCGCCAGCAATACATACGGGGGGACAGAGACCCAGTACTTC. Protein: CASNTYGGTETQYF.

The chain carries TRBV19 and TRBJ1-1; 8 bases align to TRBD1. The V segment lost 7 bases and the J segment 1 base; nucleotides outside the gene matches: 5. This CDR3 comprises 14 residues. The germline V gene has CDR1 LNHDA and CDR2 SQIVND (reference sequence). CDR3 loop: CASKSDRENTEAFF. The CDR3 nucleotides read TGTGCCAGTAAGTCGGACAGGGAGAACACTGAAGCTTTCTTT.

The chain links TRBV7-8 to TRBJ1-3; D unclear. Germline CDR1 SGHVS, CDR2 FQNEAQ. Trimming shortened V by 3 bases and J by 3 bases, and 12 bases separated the two germline ends. The CDR3 totals 15 residues. In DNA, the CDR3 is TGTGCCAGCAGCTTTCCGGCCAGAGGTGGAAACACCATATATTTT. It specifies CASSFPARGGNTIYF.

The J gene is TRBJ1-2, the V gene TRBV2; 11 bases fit TRBD1. Germline V gene lookup returns CDR1 SNHLY and CDR2 FYNNEI. Germline trimming cut 6 bases from V and 13 bases from J; bases unmatched to any gene: 13. This CDR3 contains 14 residues. The CDR3 DNA reads as TGTGCCAGCAGGGGGACAGGGGGTCGGAGCTCGGTCACCTTC. The encoded protein is CASRGTGGRSSVTF.

The count of this clone is one. This rearrangement joins TRBV10-3 to TRBJ2-2; D may be TRBD1 (5 bases). The CDR3 length is 16 residues. Trimming stripped 7 bases from V and 0 bases from J, with 15 bases between. From germline, CDR1 is ENHRY and CDR2 SYGVKD. DNA for the CDR3: TGTGCCATCACTGGACACCTCCTAACGAACACCGGGGAGCTGTTTTTT. Its translation: CAITGHLLTNTGELFF.

There are a few counts of this clone. The chain employs TRBV19 and TRBJ1-1; a weak D match, TRBD1 (5 bases). The CDR3 loop spans 15 amino acids. CDR1 is LNHDA and CDR2 is SQIVND in the germline V gene (reference sequence). Deletions cut 7 bases from V and 5 bases from J, with 20 bases between. CDR3 in amino acids: CASTDGAGGWTEAFF. CDR3 DNA sequence: TGTGCCAGTACCGACGGCGCGGGGGGATGGACTGAAGCTTTCTTT.

V and J are TRBV5-5 and TRBJ2-1; D remains unclear. V shed 2 bases and J shed 6 bases, with 3 bases lying between them. CDR1 SGHKS and CDR2 YYEKEE come from the germline V gene (reference sequence). This CDR3 has 11 amino acids. The CDR3 bases are TGTGCCAGCAGCTTTCGCAATGAGCAGTTCTTC. Translating it yields CASSFRNEQFF. Variable domain in full (rest from reference TRBV5-5 and TRBJ2-1): DAGVTQSPTHLIKTRGQQVTLRCSPISGHKSVSWYQQVLGQGPQFIFQYYEKEERGRGNFPDRFSARQFPNYSSELNVNALLLGDSALYLCASSFRNEQFFGPGTRLTVL.

Here the CDR3 reads CASHLGGSGANVLTF. For the CDR3, the DNA is TGTGCCAGTCACCTCGGGGGGTCTGGGGCCAACGTCCTGACTTTC. The rearrangement uses TRBV7-3 and TRBJ2-6; 7 nucleotides match TRBD2. This CDR3 comprises 15 residues. With V trimmed by 9 bases and J by 1 base, 6 bases remained unmatched. Germline CDR1 reads SGHTA; CDR2 reads FQGTGA.

V gene TRBV11-2 combines with J gene TRBJ2-1, with D unclear. This CDR3 contains 13 residues. The V end lost 5 bases, the J end lost 3 bases, and 8 bases lay between the germline ends. Germline assignment: CDR1 SGHAT and CDR2 FQNNGV. The DNA for the CDR3 is TGTGCCAGCAGCCAAGGAGTCTACAATGAGCAGTTCTTC. This encodes CASSQGVYNEQFF.

This sequence joins TRBV5-1 and TRBJ2-5; the match to TRBD1 covers 8 bases. The trim removed 4 bases at V and 5 bases at J, leaving 4 bases unmatched. This CDR3 region has 13 residues. Germline V gene lookup returns CDR1 SGHRS and CDR2 YFSETQ. In nucleotides, the CDR3 is TGCGCCAGCAGCCCGGGACAGGAGGAGACCCAGTACTTC. Residues: CASSPGQEETQYF.

Points on this clone: Other DNA sequences within the sample encode an identical CDR3. The chain recombines TRBV13 with TRBJ1-1, with D tentatively TRBD1 (5 bases). Germline V gene data show CDR1 as PRHDT and CDR2 as FYEKMQ (reference sequence). The CDR3 extends over 16 amino acids. Between the trimmed V and J ends, which lost 4 bases and 1 base, there was a span of 16 bases. The CDR3 sequence: CASSYSGWPQNTEAFF. The CDR3 region has the DNA TGTGCCAGCAGCTACTCAGGGTGGCCCCAGAACACTGAAGCTTTCTTT.

This chain uses TRBV9 with TRBJ2-5, with 8 nucleotides matching TRBD2. Trimming removed 0 bases from V and 5 bases from J; junction bases left unmatched: 6. The length of the CDR3 is 15 residues. Germline V CDR1 and CDR2: SGDLS, YYNGEE. CDR3 coding DNA: TGTGCCAGCAGCGTAGGAGCGGGGGTCGCGGAGACCCAGTACTTC. This gives the protein CASSVGAGVAETQYF.

The genes are TRBV7-9 and TRBJ2-7; 13 positions match TRBD2. Germline CDR1 SEHNR, CDR2 FQNEAQ (reference sequence). This CDR3 is built from 14 residues. J was trimmed by 6 bases and V by 5 bases; bases with no gene match: 4. This CDR3 reads CASSAGTSGVEQYF. CDR3 bases: TGTGCCAGCAGCGCCGGGACTAGCGGGGTCGAGCAGTACTTC.

The genes are TRBV30 and TRBJ1-6; no reliable D call. With 3 bases removed from V and 0 bases from J, the gap between germline ends came to 9 bases. The CDR3 is made up of 15 amino acids. Per the germline V gene, CDR1 is GTSNPN and CDR2 is SVGIG (reference sequence). The CDR3 here is CAWRGAGSYNSPLHF. CDR3 DNA: TGTGCCTGGAGGGGTGCAGGCTCCTATAATTCACCCCTCCACTTT.

V is TRBV25-1 and J is TRBJ1-3; the D gene is possibly TRBD1 (6 bases). This CDR3 contains 15 residues. Trimming removed 1 base at V and 1 base at J, with 8 bases between. Germline V lookup: CDR1 MGHDK, CDR2 SYGVNS. The CDR3 DNA reads as TGTGCCAGCAGTGAATCGGGGGCGTCTGGAAACACCATATATTTT. Translating it yields CASSESGASGNTIYF.

The J gene is TRBJ1-1, the V gene TRBV13; possible D gene TRBD1, 5 bases. This CDR3 contains 17 residues. The V end lost 0 bases, the J end lost 5 bases, and 19 bases lay between the germline ends. The germline V gene has CDR1 PRHDT and CDR2 FYEKMQ (reference sequence). CDR3 residues: CASSLGLGIQGETEAFF. CDR3 in DNA: TGTGCCAGCAGCTTAGGCCTGGGTATTCAAGGGGAAACTGAAGCTTTCTTT.

V usage is TRBV7-9 and J usage is TRBJ2-7; maybe TRBD1 (6 bases). Between the trimmed V and J ends, which lost 1 base and 3 bases, there was a span of 10 bases. The CDR3 length is 14 residues. Germline CDR1 and CDR2: SEHNR and FQNEAQ (reference sequence). CDR3 bases: TGTGCCAGCAGCTTAGGAGTGGACAGCTACGAGCAGTACTTC. It codes for CASSLGVDSYEQYF.